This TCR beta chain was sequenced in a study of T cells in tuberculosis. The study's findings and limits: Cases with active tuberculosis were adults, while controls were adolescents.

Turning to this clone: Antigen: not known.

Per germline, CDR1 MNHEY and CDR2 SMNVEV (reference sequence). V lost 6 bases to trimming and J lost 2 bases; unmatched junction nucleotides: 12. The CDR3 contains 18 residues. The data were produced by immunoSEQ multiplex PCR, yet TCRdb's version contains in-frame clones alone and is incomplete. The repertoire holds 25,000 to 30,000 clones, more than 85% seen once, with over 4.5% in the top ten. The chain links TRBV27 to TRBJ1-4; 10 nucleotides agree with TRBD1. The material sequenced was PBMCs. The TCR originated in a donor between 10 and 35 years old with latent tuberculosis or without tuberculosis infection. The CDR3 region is CASRPPRTGGWTNEKLFF. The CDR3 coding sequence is TGTGCCAGCAGGCCACCGCGGACAGGGGGATGGACTAATGAAAAACTGTTTTTT. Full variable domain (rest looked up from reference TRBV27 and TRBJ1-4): EAQVTQNPRYLITVTGKKLTVTCSQNMNHEYMSWYRQDPGLGLRQIYYSMNVEVTDKGDVPEGYKVSRKEKRNFPLILESPSPNQTSLYFCASRPPRTGGWTNEKLFFGSGTQLSVL.